The present TCR beta chain was sequenced within a study of blood T cells in healthy people across ages. Each sample gave at least 7 million isolated PBMCs. The CDR3 covers 14 residues. Germline CDR1 PRHDT, CDR2 FYEKMQ (reference sequence). Deletions cut 5 bases from V and 6 bases from J, with 16 bases between. It was with a sample-barcoded 5' primer and a J-beta primer mix that a second PCR of roughly 6 to 12 cycles was run. In TCRdb, the 5' RACE reads were re-called with MiXCR into one record per CDR3 protein. The table records approximately 360,000 distinct CDR3 sequences, about 52% of them present only once. A note on this clonotype: Antigen specificity is unknown.

Findings of the study overall: Observed TCR beta diversity per million T cells went down as age went up. This fall followed a roughly linear course with age. A strong correlation between TCR beta diversity and naive T cell percentage was seen.

The source material was blood. This TCR was sampled from a man aged 55 to 70 in good health. The chain couples TRBV13 to TRBJ1-2; weak D call: TRBD1 (5 bases). The CDR3, as DNA: TGTGCCAGCAGCGCTCGCACAGGAACCCATGGCTACACCTTC. Its protein is CASSARTGTHGYTF.